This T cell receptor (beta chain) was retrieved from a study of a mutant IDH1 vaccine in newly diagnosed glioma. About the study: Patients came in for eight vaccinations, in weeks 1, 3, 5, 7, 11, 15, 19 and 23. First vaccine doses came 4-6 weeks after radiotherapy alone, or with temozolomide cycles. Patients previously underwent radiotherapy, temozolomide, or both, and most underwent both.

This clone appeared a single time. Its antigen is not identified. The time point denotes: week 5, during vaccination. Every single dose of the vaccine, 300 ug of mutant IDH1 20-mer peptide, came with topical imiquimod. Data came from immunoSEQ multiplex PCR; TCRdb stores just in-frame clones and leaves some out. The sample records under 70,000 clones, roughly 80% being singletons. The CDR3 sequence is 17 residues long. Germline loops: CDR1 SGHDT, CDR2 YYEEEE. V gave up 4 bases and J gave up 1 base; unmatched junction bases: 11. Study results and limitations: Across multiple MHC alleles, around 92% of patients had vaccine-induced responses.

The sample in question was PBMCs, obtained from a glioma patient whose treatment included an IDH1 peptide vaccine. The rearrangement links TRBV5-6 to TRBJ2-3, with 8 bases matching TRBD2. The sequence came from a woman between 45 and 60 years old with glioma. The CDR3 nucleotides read TGTGCCAGCAGCCGGGGGGGCTATTCCCCTGGCACAGATACGCAGTATTTT. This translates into CASSRGGYSPGTDTQYF.